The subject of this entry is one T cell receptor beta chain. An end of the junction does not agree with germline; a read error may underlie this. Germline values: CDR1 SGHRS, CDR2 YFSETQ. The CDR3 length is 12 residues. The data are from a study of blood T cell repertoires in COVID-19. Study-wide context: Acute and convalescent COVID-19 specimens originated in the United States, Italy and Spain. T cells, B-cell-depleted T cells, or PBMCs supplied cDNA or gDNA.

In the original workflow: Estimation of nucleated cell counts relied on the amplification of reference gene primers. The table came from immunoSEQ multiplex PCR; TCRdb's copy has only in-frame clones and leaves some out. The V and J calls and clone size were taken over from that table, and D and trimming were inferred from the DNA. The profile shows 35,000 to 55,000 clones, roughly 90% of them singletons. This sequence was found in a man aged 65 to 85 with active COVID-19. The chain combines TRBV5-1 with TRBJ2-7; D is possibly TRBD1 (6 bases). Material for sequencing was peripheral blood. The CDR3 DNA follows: TGCGCCAGCAGCGGGAGCCTTGGACAGCCTATATTC. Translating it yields CASSGSLGQPIF.